This is a list of T cell receptor beta chains from one sample in a study of CD8 T cells in Susac syndrome. TCRdb passed the immunoSEQ multiplex PCR reads through MiXCR, listing each CDR3 protein once. The sample records some 160,000 distinct CDR3 sequences, approximately 95% being singletons. Sequenced material: CD4+ T cells from PBMCs. These TCRs come from a human donor with Susac syndrome. CDR3s include the opening cysteine and the closing phenylalanine or tryptophan.

v_call cdr3_aa
TRBV7-2 CASSSAFPGLNTEAFF
TRBV11-2 CASSFDRTTEAFF
TRBV12-3/TRBV12-4 CASSLRAQGSPLHF
TRBV9 CASRGDSGNTIYF
TRBV9 CASSVAIGLSEQFF
TRBV11-2 CASSLALSNTEAFF
TRBV5-1 CASSWRGGSSEQYF
TRBV4-1 CASSQAGAGWGDTQYF
TRBV10-3 CAISESAGQPQHF
TRBV6-5 CASSLRLRETQYF
TRBV7-6 CASSLQGERTGELFF
TRBV12-3/TRBV12-4 CASSPGTSGGITTDTQYF